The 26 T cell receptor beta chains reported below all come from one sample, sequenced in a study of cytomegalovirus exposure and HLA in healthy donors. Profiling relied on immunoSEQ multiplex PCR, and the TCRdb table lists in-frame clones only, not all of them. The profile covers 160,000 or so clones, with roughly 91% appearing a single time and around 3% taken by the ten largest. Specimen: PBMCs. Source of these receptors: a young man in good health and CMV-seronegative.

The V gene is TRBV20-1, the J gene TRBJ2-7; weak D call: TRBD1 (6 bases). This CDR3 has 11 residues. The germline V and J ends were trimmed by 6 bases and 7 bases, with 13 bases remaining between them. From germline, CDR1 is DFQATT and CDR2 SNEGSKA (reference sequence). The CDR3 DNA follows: TGCAGTGCCGCAGGGGTGGAGGAGCAGTACGTC. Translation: CSAAGVEEQYV.

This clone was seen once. In DNA form, the CDR3 reads TGCGCCAGCAGTGAGTCGGCCGGGATTTCTGGGGCCAACGTCCTGACTTTC. This gives the protein CASSESAGISGANVLTF. The chain employs TRBV10-2 and TRBJ2-6; the D gene is possibly TRBD2 (5 bases). V lost 0 bases, J lost 1 base, and 10 bases lay in between. Germline lookup yields CDR1 WSHSY and CDR2 SAAADI. CDR3 size: 17 residues.

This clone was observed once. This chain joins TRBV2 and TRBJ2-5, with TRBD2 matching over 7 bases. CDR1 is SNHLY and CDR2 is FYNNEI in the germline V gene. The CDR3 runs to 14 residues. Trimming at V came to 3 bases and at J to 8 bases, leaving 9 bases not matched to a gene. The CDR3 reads CASSDRDYLRTQYF. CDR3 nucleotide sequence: TGTGCCAGCAGTGACCGGGACTATCTTCGAACCCAGTACTTC.

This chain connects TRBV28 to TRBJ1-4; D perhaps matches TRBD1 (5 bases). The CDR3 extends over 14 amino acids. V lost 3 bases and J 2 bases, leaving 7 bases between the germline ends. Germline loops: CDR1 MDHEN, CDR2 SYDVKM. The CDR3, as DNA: TGTGCCAGCAGTTTCAGGGCTACTAATGAAAAACTGTTTTTT. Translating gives CASSFRATNEKLFF. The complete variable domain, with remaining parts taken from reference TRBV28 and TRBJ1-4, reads DVKVTQSSRYLVKRTGEKVFLECVQDMDHENMFWYRQDPGLGLRLIYFSYDVKMKEKGDIPEGYSVSREKKERFSLILESASTNQTSMYLCASSFRATNEKLFFGSGTQLSVL.

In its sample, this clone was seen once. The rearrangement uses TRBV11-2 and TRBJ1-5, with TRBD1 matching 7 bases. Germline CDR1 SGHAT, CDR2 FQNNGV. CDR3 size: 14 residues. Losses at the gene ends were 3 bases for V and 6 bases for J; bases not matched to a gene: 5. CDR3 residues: CASSFDRDGQPQHF. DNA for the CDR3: TGTGCCAGCAGCTTCGACAGGGACGGTCAGCCCCAGCATTTT. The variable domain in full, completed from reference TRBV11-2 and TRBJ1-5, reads EAGVAQSPRYKIIEKRQSVAFWCNPISGHATLYWYQQILGQGPKLLIQFQNNGVVDDSQLPKDRFSAERLKGVDSTLKIQPAKLEDSAVYLCASSFDRDGQPQHFGDGTRLSIL.

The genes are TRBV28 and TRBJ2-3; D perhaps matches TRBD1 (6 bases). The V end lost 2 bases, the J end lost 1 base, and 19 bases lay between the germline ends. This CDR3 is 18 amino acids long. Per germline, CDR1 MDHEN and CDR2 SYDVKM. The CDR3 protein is CASSLRGWPKGRTDTQYF. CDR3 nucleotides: TGTGCCAGCAGTTTAAGGGGGTGGCCCAAGGGACGCACAGATACGCAGTATTTT.

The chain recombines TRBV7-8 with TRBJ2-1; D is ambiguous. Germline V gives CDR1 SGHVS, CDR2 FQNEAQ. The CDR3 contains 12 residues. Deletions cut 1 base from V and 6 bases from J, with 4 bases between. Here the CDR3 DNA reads TGTGCCAGCAGCTTAGAGAGCAATGAGCAGTTCTTC. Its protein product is CASSLESNEQFF.

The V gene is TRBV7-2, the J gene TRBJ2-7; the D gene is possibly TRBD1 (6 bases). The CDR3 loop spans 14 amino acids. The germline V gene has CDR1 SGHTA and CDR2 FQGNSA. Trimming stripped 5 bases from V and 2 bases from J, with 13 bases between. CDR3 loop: CASSPLGATYEQYF. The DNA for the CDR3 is TGTGCCAGCAGCCCTTTGGGGGCTACCTACGAGCAGTACTTC. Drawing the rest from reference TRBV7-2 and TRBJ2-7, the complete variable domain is GAGVSQSPSNKVTEKGKDVELRCDPISGHTALYWYRQSLGQGLEFLIYFQGNSAPDKSGLPSDRFSAERTGGSVSTLTIQRTQQEDSAVYLCASSPLGATYEQYFGPGTRLTVT.

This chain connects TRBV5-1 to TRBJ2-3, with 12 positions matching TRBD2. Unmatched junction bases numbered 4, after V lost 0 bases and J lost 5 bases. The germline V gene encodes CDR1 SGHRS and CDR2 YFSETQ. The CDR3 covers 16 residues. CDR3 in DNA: TGCGCCAGCAGCTTGGCCCAACTAGCGGGAGGAGATACGCAGTATTTT. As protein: CASSLAQLAGGDTQYF. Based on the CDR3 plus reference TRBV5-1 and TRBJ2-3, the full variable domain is KAGVTQTPRYLIKTRGQQVTLSCSPISGHRSVSWYQQTPGQGLQFLFEYFSETQRNKGNFPGRFSGRQFSNSRSEMNVSTLELGDSALYLCASSLAQLAGGDTQYFGPGTRLTVL.

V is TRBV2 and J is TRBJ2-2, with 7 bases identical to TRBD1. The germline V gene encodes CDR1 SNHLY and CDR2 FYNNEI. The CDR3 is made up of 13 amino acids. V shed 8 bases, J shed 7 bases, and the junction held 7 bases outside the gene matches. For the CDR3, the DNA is TGTGCCAGCGAGACAGGGCAGATCGGGGAGCTGTTTTTT. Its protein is CASETGQIGELFF.

CDR3 sequence: CASSLARAGALTGGELFF. The CDR3 nucleotides are TGTGCCAGCAGCTTAGCGCGGGCAGGGGCCCTAACAGGCGGGGAGCTGTTTTTT. The rearrangement joins TRBV7-9 to TRBJ2-2, with D possibly TRBD1 on 6 matching bases. V was pared by 0 bases and J by 7 bases, with 21 bases between. The CDR3 contains 18 residues. Germline V gene data show CDR1 as SEHNR and CDR2 as FQNEAQ (reference sequence).

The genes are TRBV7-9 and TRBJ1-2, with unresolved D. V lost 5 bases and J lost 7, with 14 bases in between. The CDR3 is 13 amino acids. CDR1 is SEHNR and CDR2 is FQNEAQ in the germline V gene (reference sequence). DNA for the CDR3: TGTGCCAGCAGCCGTCTGGAGGTGGGTGGCTACACCTTC. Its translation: CASSRLEVGGYTF.

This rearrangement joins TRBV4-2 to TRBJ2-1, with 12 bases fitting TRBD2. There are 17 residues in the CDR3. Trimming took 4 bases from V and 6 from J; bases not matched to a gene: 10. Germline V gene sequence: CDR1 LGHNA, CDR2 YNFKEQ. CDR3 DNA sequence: TGTGCCAGCAGCCCCTCCGGGGCTAGCGGGAGGGGCAATGAGCAGTTCTTC. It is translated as CASSPSGASGRGNEQFF.

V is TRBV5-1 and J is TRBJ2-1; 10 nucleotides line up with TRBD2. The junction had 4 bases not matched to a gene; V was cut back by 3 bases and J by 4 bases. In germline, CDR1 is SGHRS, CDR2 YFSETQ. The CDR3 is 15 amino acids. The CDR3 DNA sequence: TGCGCCAGCAGCTCAGGACTAGCGGAGTACAATGAGCAGTTCTTC. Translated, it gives CASSSGLAEYNEQFF.

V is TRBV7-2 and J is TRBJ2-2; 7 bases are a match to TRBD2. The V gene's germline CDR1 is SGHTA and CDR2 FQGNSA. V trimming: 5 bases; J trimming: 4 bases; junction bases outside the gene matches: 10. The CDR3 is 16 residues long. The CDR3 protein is CASSLTSVGITGELFF. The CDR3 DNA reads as TGTGCCAGCAGCCTCACTAGCGTCGGGATCACCGGGGAGCTGTTTTTT.

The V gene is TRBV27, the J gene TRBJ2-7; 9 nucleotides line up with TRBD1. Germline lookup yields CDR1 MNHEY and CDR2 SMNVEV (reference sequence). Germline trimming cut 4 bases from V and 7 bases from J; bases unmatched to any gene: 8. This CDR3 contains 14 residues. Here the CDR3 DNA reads TGTGCCAGCAGTTCAAAACAGGGGGCGCAGGAGCAGTACGTC. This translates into CASSSKQGAQEQYV.

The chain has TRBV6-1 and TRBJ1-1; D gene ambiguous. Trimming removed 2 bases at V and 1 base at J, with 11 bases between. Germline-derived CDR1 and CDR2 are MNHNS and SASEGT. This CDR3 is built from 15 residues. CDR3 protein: CASSEISAGNTEAFF. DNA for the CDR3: TGTGCCAGCAGTGAAATTTCGGCAGGGAACACTGAAGCTTTCTTT.

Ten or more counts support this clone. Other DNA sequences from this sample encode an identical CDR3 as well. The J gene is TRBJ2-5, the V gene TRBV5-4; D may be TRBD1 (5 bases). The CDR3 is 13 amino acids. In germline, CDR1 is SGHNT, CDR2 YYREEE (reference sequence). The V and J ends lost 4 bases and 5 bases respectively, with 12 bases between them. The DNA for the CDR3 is TGTGCCAGCAGCCCGGACATGATGGAGACCCAGTACTTC. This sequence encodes CASSPDMMETQYF.

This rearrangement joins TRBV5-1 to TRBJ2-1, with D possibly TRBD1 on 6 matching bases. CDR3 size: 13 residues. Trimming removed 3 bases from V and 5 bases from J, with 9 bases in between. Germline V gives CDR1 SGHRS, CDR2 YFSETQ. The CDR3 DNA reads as TGCGCCAGCAGCTGGGACACGGACAATGAGCAGTTCTTC. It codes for CASSWDTDNEQFF.

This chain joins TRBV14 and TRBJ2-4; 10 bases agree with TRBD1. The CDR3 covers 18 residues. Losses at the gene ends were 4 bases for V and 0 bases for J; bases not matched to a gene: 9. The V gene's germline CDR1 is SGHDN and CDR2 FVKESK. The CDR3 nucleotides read TGTGCCAGCAGCCCTCGGACAGGGGGTGAGATAGCCAAAAACATTCAGTACTTC. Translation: CASSPRTGGEIAKNIQYF.

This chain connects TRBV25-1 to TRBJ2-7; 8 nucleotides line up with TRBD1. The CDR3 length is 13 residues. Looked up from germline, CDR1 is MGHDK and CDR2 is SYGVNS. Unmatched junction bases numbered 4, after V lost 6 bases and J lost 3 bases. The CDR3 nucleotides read TGTGCCAGCAGCCGACAGGGGAACTACGAGCAGTACTTC. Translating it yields CASSRQGNYEQYF.

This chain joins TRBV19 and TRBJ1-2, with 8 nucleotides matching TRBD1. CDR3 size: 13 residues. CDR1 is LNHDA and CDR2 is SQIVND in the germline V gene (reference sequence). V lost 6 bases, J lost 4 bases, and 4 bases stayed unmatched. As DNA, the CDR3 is TGTGCCAGTAGACTACAGGGGGTCTATGGCTACACCTTC. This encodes CASRLQGVYGYTF.

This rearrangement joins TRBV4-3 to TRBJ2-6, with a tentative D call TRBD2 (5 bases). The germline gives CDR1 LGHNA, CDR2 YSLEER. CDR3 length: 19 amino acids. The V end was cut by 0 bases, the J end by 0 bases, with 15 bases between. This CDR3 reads CASSQDLLGGSSGANVLTF. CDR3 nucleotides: TGCGCCAGCAGCCAAGATTTGCTAGGTGGGAGCTCTGGGGCCAACGTCCTGACTTTC.

CDR3 in amino acids: CASSSTGGGYNEQFF. The CDR3 nucleotides are TGCGCCAGCAGCTCGACAGGGGGGGGGTACAATGAGCAGTTCTTC. This chain links TRBV4-1 with TRBJ2-1; 9 nucleotides match TRBD1. Germline V gene lookup returns CDR1 MGHRA and CDR2 YSYEKL. The trim removed 5 bases at V and 4 bases at J, leaving 6 bases unmatched. This CDR3 spans 15 amino acids.

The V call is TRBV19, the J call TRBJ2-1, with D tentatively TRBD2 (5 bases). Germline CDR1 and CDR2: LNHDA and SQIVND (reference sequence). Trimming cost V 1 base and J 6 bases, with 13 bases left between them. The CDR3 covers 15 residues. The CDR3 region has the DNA TGTGCCAGTAGTATAGTTTTGCTAGCTGGCAATGAGCAGTTCTTC. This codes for CASSIVLLAGNEQFF.

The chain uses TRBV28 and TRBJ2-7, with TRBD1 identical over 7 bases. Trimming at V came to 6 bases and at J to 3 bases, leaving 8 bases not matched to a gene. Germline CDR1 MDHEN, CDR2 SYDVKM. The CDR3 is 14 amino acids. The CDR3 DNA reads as TGTGCCAGCAGATCTTGGGACAGCTACTACGAGCAGTACGTC. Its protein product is CASRSWDSYYEQYV.